This T cell receptor (beta chain) was sequenced during a study of tumor-infiltrating lymphocytes in primary liver carcinoma. Reverse transcription of roughly 0.5 ug total RNA with a constant-region primer produced TCR beta cDNA. TCR beta libraries came from three nested multiplex PCR rounds using slightly modified ARM-PCR. Two initial PCR rounds of about 10 cycles each paired TRBV1-TRBV30 forward primers with a C-beta reverse primer. MiXCR, run by TCRdb on the multiplex PCR reads, gives a single entry per CDR3 protein. The sample lists some 190,000 distinct CDR3 sequences, around four fifths occurring once. Unsorted bulk tissue, about 17-34 mg of it, served as the source for co-extraction of RNA and DNA. This CDR3 contains 15 residues. Germline V gives CDR1 LGHNA, CDR2 YNFKEQ. To note about this clonotype: One end of the junction varies from germline; a read error may be responsible.

The specimen sequenced was tumor tissue from primary liver carcinoma. The rearrangement uses TRBV4-2 and TRBJ2-3; 7 nucleotides agree with TRBD2. The source is a man aged 40-50 years with primary liver carcinoma and hepatitis B virus infection. For the CDR3, the DNA is TGTGCCAGCAGCCCTAAGGCGGGAGTCGCAGATACGCATTATTTT. This encodes CASSPKAGVADTHYF.